The clone carrying this TCR beta chain was counted once. This entry is derived from a study of blood T cell repertoires in COVID-19. In the study overall: The samples span acute and convalescent COVID-19 from the United States, Italy and Spain. T cells, B-cell-depleted T cells, or PBMCs supplied cDNA or gDNA.

The authors' processing: Estimated nucleated cell counts came from reference gene primer amplification. The repertoire was sequenced with immunoSEQ multiplex PCR; TCRdb's copy has only in-frame clones and lacks some. Clonal size and the V and J genes are those of that table, whereas D and trimming came from the DNA. The data contain about 38,000 clones, around four fifths of them singletons. V shed 6 bases, J shed 6 bases, and the junction held 6 bases outside the gene matches. Germline lookup yields CDR1 KGHDR and CDR2 SFDVKD. The CDR3 sequence is 16 residues long. The V gene is TRBV24-1, the J gene TRBJ2-3; 15 bases agree with TRBD2. This sequence originates from a man between 50 and 59 years old with active COVID-19. The sample was peripheral blood. DNA of the CDR3: TGTGCCACCAGTCTCGGACTAGCGGGGGGGCTCGATACGCAGTATTTT. Its translation: CATSLGLAGGLDTQYF.